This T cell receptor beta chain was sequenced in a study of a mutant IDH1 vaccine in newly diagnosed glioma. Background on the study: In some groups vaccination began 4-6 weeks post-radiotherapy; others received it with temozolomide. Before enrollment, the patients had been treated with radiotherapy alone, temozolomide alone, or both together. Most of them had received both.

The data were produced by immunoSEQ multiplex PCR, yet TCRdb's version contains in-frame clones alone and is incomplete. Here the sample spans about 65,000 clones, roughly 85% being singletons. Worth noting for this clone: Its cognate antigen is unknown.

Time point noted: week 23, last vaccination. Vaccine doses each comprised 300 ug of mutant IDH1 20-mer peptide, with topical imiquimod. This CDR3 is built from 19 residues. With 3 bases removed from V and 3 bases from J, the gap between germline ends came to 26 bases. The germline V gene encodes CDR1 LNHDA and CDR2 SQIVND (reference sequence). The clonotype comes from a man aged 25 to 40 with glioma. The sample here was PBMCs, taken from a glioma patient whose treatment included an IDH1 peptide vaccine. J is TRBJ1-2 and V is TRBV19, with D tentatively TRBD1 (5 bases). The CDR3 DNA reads TGTGCCAGTAGTATGGCGTCAAGATTATTCCGGGACGGACACTATGGCTACACCTTC. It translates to CASSMASRLFRDGHYGYTF. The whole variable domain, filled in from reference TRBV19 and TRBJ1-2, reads DGGITQSPKYLFRKEGQNVTLSCEQNLNHDAMYWYRQDPGQGLRLIYYSQIVNDFQKGDIAEGYSVSREKKESFPLTVTSAQKNPTAFYLCASSMASRLFRDGHYGYTFGSGTRLTVV.